This T cell receptor beta chain was recovered during a study of cytomegalovirus exposure and HLA in healthy donors. Study-wide results and caveats: An observed cluster of highly shared sequence variants was recorded as a likely sequencing artifact. The study assumed roughly uniform donor sequencing depth for presence/absence analyses.

The donors comprised healthy bone marrow donors. This clone occurred once. The antigen remains undetermined. The PCR used 60 Vbeta and 13 Jbeta primers. Profiling relied on immunoSEQ multiplex PCR, and the TCRdb table lists in-frame clones only, not all of them. The table records approximately 210,000 clones, around 87% of them present only once. Germline CDR1 SGHVS, CDR2 FQNEAQ. The ends lost 2 bases at V and 6 bases at J; junction bases unmatched: 7. The CDR3 contains 15 residues. The V and J genes are TRBV7-8 and TRBJ1-2; TRBD1 matches at 9 bases. This receptor was obtained from a man in his thirties or forties in good health and CMV-seronegative. Sequenced material: PBMCs. CDR3 loop: CASSLYGDRDHGYTF. The CDR3 nucleotides are TGTGCCAGCAGCTTATATGGGGACAGGGACCATGGCTACACCTTC.